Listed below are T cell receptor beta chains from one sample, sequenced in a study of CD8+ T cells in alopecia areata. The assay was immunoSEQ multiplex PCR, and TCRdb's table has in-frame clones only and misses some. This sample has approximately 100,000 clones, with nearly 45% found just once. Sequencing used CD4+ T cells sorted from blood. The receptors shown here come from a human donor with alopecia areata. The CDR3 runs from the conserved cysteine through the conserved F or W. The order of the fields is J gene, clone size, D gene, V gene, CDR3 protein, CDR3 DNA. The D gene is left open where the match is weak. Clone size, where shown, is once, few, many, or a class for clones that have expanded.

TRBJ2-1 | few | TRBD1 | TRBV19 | CASSTLGDRKFF | TGTGCCAGTAGCACCCTCGGGGACAGGAAGTTCTTC
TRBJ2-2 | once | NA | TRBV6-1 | CASRGYTGELFF | TGTGCCAGCAGGGGGTACACCGGGGAGCTGTTTTTT
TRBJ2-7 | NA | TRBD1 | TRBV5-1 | CASSLEDRAYEQYF | TGCGCCAGCAGCTTGGAGGACAGGGCCTACGAGCAGTACTTC
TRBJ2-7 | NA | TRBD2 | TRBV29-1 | CSVFTGGPRFQYF | TGCAGCGTTTTTACGGGGGGGCCGCGGTTCCAGTACTTC
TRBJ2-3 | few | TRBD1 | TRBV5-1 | CASSLGQASTDTQYF | TGCGCCAGCAGCCTAGGACAGGCGAGCACAGATACGCAGTATTTT
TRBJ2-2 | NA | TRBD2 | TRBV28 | CASSTGTSGSGTGELFF | TGTGCCAGCAGTACGGGAACTAGCGGGAGTGGGACCGGGGAGCTGTTTTTT
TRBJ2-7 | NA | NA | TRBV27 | CASGPALEQYF | TGTGCCAGCGGGCCGGCTCTCGAGCAGTACTTC
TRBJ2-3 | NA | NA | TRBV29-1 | CSTREGGDTQYF | TGCAGCACCCGTGAGGGGGGGGATACGCAGTATTTT
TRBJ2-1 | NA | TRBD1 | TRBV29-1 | CSVEKGQGLYNEQFF | TGCAGCGTTGAGAAGGGACAGGGCCTATACAATGAGCAGTTCTTC
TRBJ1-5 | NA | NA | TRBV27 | CASGRVRQPQHF | TGTGCCAGCGGGCGGGTACGTCAGCCCCAGCATTTT
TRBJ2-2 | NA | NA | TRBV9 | CASSVGPISGELFF | TGTGCCAGCAGCGTAGGGCCCATTAGCGGGGAGCTGTTTTTT
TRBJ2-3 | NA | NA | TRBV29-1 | CSVEDGPLGSTDTQYF | TGCAGCGTTGAAGATGGGCCCCTGGGGAGCACAGATACGCAGTATTTT
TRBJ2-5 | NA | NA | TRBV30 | CAWSVGLQETQYF | TGTGCCTGGAGTGTCGGGTTACAAGAGACCCAGTACTTC
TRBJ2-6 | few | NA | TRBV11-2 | CASSLEPGLAVRGANVLTF | TGTGCCAGCAGCTTAGAGCCGGGACTTGCCGTTCGTGGGGCCAACGTCCTGACTTTC
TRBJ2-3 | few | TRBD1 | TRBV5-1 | CASSLAGTGTTDTQYF | TGCGCCAGCAGCTTGGCCGGGACAGGGACAACAGATACGCAGTATTTT
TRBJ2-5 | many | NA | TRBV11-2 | CASSQTRQETQYF | TGTGCCAGCAGCCAAACAAGACAAGAGACCCAGTACTTC
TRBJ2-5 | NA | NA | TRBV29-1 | CSTLTGGPETQYF | TGCAGCACCCTCACCGGGGGGCCAGAGACCCAGTACTTC
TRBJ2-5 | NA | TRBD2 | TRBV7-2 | CASSLVGGLAGETQYF | TGTGCCAGCAGCTTAGTGGGAGGTTTAGCGGGGGAGACCCAGTACTTC
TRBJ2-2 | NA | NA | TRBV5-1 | CASSWQNTGELFF | TGCGCCAGCAGCTGGCAGAACACCGGGGAGCTGTTTTTT
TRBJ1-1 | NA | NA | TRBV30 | CAWRESRLTEAFF | TGTGCCTGGAGGGAAAGTAGGCTCACTGAAGCTTTCTTT
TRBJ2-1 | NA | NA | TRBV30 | CAWSRGGRGEQFF | TGTGCCTGGAGTCGCGGGGGCAGGGGTGAGCAGTTCTTC
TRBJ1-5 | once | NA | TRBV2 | CASSSPTGGGNQPQHF | TGTGCCAGCAGTTCTCCCACAGGTGGTGGCAATCAGCCCCAGCATTTT
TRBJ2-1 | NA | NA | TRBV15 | CATSRDSPQGYLSNEQFF | TGTGCCACCAGCAGAGATAGTCCCCAGGGGTACCTCTCCAATGAGCAGTTCTTC
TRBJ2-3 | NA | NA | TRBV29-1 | CSVKGTLSTDTQYF | TGCAGCGTTAAGGGGACACTGAGCACAGATACGCAGTATTTT
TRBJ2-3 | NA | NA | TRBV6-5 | CASSYREITDTQYF | TGTGCCAGCAGTTATCGAGAGATCACAGATACGCAGTATTTT
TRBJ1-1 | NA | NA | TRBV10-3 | CAISEHAGNTEAFF | TGTGCCATCAGTGAACATGCAGGGAACACTGAAGCTTTCTTT
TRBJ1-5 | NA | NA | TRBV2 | CASFGEEGQPQHF | TGTGCCAGCTTCGGGGAAGAGGGACAGCCCCAGCATTTT
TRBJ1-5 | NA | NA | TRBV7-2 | CASSLGASYSNQPQHF | TGTGCCAGCAGCTTAGGTGCATCTTATAGCAATCAGCCCCAGCATTTT
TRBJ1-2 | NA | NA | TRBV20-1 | CSGQRNYGYTF | TGCAGTGGACAGCGTAACTATGGCTACACCTTC
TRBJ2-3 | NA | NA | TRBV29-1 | CSTRDNYGMDTQYF | TGCAGCACCCGGGACAACTACGGCATGGATACGCAGTATTTT
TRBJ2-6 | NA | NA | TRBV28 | CASSSTGRGANVLTF | TGTGCCAGCAGCTCTACAGGGCGTGGGGCCAACGTCCTGACTTTC
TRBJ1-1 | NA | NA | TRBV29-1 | CSVVRGGGTEAFF | TGCAGCGTTGTAAGGGGAGGAGGCACTGAAGCTTTCTTT
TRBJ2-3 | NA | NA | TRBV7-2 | CASSPAYLSTDTQYF | TGTGCCAGCAGCCCGGCCTACCTCAGCACAGATACGCAGTATTTT
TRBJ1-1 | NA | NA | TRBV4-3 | CASSQDYRATEAFF | TGCGCCAGCAGCCAAGATTACAGGGCCACTGAAGCTTTCTTT
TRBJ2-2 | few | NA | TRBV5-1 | CASSLDLQPNTGELFF | TGCGCCAGCAGCTTGGATTTACAGCCGAACACCGGGGAGCTGTTTTTT